This TCR beta chain came from a study of shared T cell receptors in the human thymus. The protocol was immunoSEQ multiplex PCR, while the TCRdb copy is restricted to in-frame clones and leaves out a portion. The repertoire includes some 700,000 clones, approximately 88% of them detected once, and around 0.0099% sits in the top ten. Germline V lookup: CDR1 MNHEY, CDR2 SVGAGI. Between the trimmed V and J ends, which lost 4 bases and 5 bases, there was a span of 8 bases. The CDR3 is made up of 12 amino acids. The data also belong to a second study, concerning human thymus T cells. That work states: Healthy Finnish infants having corrective surgery for congenital heart defects served as donors. Thymic tissue was derived from resections collected during corrective heart surgery. The authors found apparently biased V and J gene usage in thymic and blood repertoires. Related research reported highly overlapping thymic repertoires among unrelated individuals.

This receptor was identified in a boy under three years old with a congenital heart defect. This chain connects TRBV6-5 to TRBJ1-2; the D is unclear. Material for sequencing was thymocytes. The CDR3 DNA reads as TGTGCCAGCAGTTCCCGTCCTTATGGCTACACCTTC. As protein: CASSSRPYGYTF.